The clone carrying this T cell receptor beta chain has at least ten counts. What it binds is unknown. The data originate from a study of CD8+CD57+ T cells in acquired aplastic anemia. Looking at the study overall: DNA recovered from sorted CD4+ and CD8+ cells had a mean of approximately 3 ug. Reads per healthy sample averaged approximately 10 million (CD4+) and 11 million to 12 million (CD8+).

The use of genomic DNA as template underpinned the TCR beta VDJ and CDR3 profiling. Each CDR3 protein gets one entry after TCRdb re-called the reads with MiXCR. The table has under 150,000 distinct CDR3 sequences, 40% to 45% seen once. From germline, CDR1 is ENHRY and CDR2 SYGVKD. The CDR3 has 15 residues. After removal of 6 bases from V and 6 bases from J, the junction contained 9 bases not matched to a gene. Broader study findings: Statistical testing detected no significant gap in CD8+ Simpson's diversity between patients and controls.

J is TRBJ2-7 and V is TRBV10-3; 12 bases are shared with TRBD1. The sequencing sample was made of sorted CD4+, CD8+, or CD8+CD57+ T cells (not recorded which) from PBMCs. This TCR derives from a human donor in good health, serving as a control. Here the CDR3 DNA reads TGTGCCATCAGGGGGCAAGGGACAGGGGGCGTCGAGCAGTACTTC. Amino acids: CAIRGQGTGGVEQYF.